This note documents a single T cell receptor beta chain sequence. In germline, CDR1 is LNHDA, CDR2 SQIVND (reference sequence). Trimming took off 0 bases at V and 8 bases at J, with 10 bases between the two ends. There are 13 residues in the CDR3. These data originate in a study of control samples from healthy donors and cancer patients. Some clones are missing from TCRdb's copy, which holds only in-frame ones; the method was immunoSEQ multiplex PCR. Found here are roughly 100,000 clones, more than 85% of them singletons; the top ten hold roughly 1.3%. This sequence was found in a woman aged 50 to 60 in good health. This chain connects TRBV19 to TRBJ1-2, with a possible D match to TRBD1 (5 bases). The sequencing sample was made of blood. CDR3 residues: CASSIDLGDGYTF. CDR3 DNA sequence: TGTGCCAGTAGTATAGATCTAGGGGACGGCTACACCTTC.